These 30 T cell receptor beta chains were all obtained from the same sample, sequenced in a study of cytomegalovirus exposure and HLA in healthy donors. The primer mix had 60 Vbeta and 13 Jbeta primers. Assay used: immunoSEQ multiplex PCR; TCRdb lists only in-frame clones, some missing. The repertoire holds about 150,000 clones, with 73% as singletons. The sequenced sample was PBMCs. Source of these receptors: a woman younger than 35 in good health and CMV-seronegative.

Only a few counts were recorded for this clone. The chain uses TRBV2 and TRBJ2-7; tentative D call: TRBD1 (6 bases). The CDR3 contains 15 residues. The V end lost 0 bases, the J end lost 7 bases, and 16 bases lay between the germline ends. The V gene's germline CDR1 is SNHLY and CDR2 FYNNEI. This chain's CDR3 is CASSEAGQRSGEQYV. The CDR3 region has the DNA TGTGCCAGCAGTGAAGCAGGACAGAGGTCCGGGGAGCAGTACGTC.

This clone was seen more than once but under ten times. At one of its ends the junction is not consistent with the germline gene, which may arise from a read error. This chain links TRBV7-7 with TRBJ2-3; 12 nucleotides match TRBD1. Per germline, CDR1 SSHAT and CDR2 FNYEAQ (reference sequence). The CDR3 extends over 17 amino acids. The CDR3 sequence is CASSLGTGGAGADTQYF. CDR3 nucleotide sequence: TGTGCTAGCAGCTTAGGGACAGGGGGCGCGGGGGCAGATACGCAGTATTTT.

This clone was seen once. The rearrangement uses TRBV6-4 and TRBJ2-1; maybe TRBD1 (6 bases). Germline-derived CDR1 and CDR2 are MRHNA and SNTAGT. Trimming removed 9 bases from V and 2 bases from J, with 20 bases in between. This CDR3 is built from 16 residues. DNA for the CDR3: TGTGCCAGTGCCATTGATGGGACAAACCCCTACAATGAGCAGTTCTTC. Its translation is CASAIDGTNPYNEQFF.

This CDR3 reads CASSSDSPNEKLFF. In nucleotides, the CDR3 is TGTGCCAGCAGCTCCGACAGCCCGAATGAAAAACTGTTTTTT. V gene TRBV7-9 combines with J gene TRBJ1-4; the D gene is possibly TRBD1 (5 bases). With 4 bases removed from V and 5 bases from J, the gap between germline ends came to 11 bases. The CDR3 extends over 14 amino acids. The germline CDR1 and CDR2 sequences are SEHNR and FQNEAQ (reference sequence).

As to this clone: Other DNA sequences of this sample code for an identical CDR3. The V call is TRBV19, the J call TRBJ1-2, with D possibly being TRBD1 (6 bases). This CDR3 has 13 amino acids. Between the trimmed V and J ends, which lost 5 bases and 2 bases, there was a span of 9 bases. CDR1 is LNHDA, CDR2 SQIVND, per germline (reference sequence). This CDR3 reads CASSPQGNYGYTF. The DNA for the CDR3 is TGTGCCAGTAGTCCACAGGGAAACTATGGCTACACCTTC.

The rearrangement links TRBV18 to TRBJ2-3, with 7 positions matching TRBD2. The CDR3 extends over 16 amino acids. The trim removed 6 bases at V and 0 bases at J, leaving 9 bases unmatched. The germline CDR1 and CDR2 sequences are KGHSH and LQKENI. In DNA, the CDR3 is TGTGCCAGCTCCCCCACTAGCGCCTCTAGCACAGATACGCAGTATTTT. This encodes CASSPTSASSTDTQYF.

This chain uses TRBV5-1 with TRBJ2-1; 8 bases fit TRBD2. The V gene's germline CDR1 is SGHRS and CDR2 YFSETQ. V lost 0 bases and J lost 8; bases outside the gene matches: 7. The CDR3 consists of 15 residues. CDR3 nucleotides: TGCGCCAGCAGCTTGGCCTTTGGAGCGGGGGATGAGCAGTTCTTC. Its protein is CASSLAFGAGDEQFF.

This sequence joins TRBV27 and TRBJ2-1; 8 bases are a match to TRBD2. Trimming took 3 bases from V and 5 from J; bases not matched to a gene: 12. The CDR3 is 17 residues long. The germline V gene has CDR1 MNHEY and CDR2 SMNVEV (reference sequence). In DNA form, the CDR3 reads TGTGCCAGCAGTTTGACCAGGACTAGCCGTTTGAACAATGAGCAGTTCTTC. It specifies CASSLTRTSRLNNEQFF.

The V gene is TRBV2, the J gene TRBJ1-6; TRBD1 agrees at 8 bases. The CDR3 runs 15 residues. Unmatched junction bases numbered 5, after V lost 4 bases and J lost 6 bases. Looked up from germline, CDR1 is SNHLY and CDR2 is FYNNEI. The CDR3 loop is CASSASGGLNSPLHF. CDR3 nucleotides: TGTGCCAGCAGTGCCTCAGGGGGCCTTAATTCACCCCTCCACTTT.

V usage is TRBV19 and J usage is TRBJ1-2; TRBD1 aligns across 12 bases. CDR3 length: 18 amino acids. V was clipped by 5 bases and J by 8 bases; unmatched bases: 18. Germline V gives CDR1 LNHDA, CDR2 SQIVND (reference sequence). CDR3 DNA sequence: TGTGCCAGTAGTCGGTGGAGGGACAGGGGGCCGGCGGAGTGGGGCTACACCTTC. Its protein product is CASSRWRDRGPAEWGYTF.

This clone turned up a few times. The chain couples TRBV11-2 to TRBJ2-7; TRBD1 agrees at 11 bases. The trim removed 0 bases at V and 7 bases at J, leaving 5 bases unmatched. The germline V gene encodes CDR1 SGHAT and CDR2 FQNNGV. The CDR3 covers 15 residues. CDR3 nucleotide sequence: TGTGCCAGCAGCTTAGAAGGACAGGGGGCTTTTGAGCAGTACTTC. This translates into CASSLEGQGAFEQYF.

The rearrangement links TRBV6-1 to TRBJ1-5; 11 nucleotides line up with TRBD1. V dropped 4 bases and J dropped 1; count of bases not matched to a gene: 12. The germline V gene encodes CDR1 MNHNS and CDR2 SASEGT. This CDR3 is 19 amino acids long. CDR3 sequence (DNA): TGTGCCAGCAGTGGCCGGACAGGGGGCGAGGTAGCAAGCAATCAGCCCCAGCATTTT. This encodes CASSGRTGGEVASNQPQHF.

The chain carries TRBV6-6 and TRBJ1-1; 8 bases align to TRBD1. Per germline, CDR1 MNHNY and CDR2 SVGAGI (reference sequence). The ends lost 0 bases at V and 3 bases at J; junction bases unmatched: 3. The CDR3 sequence is 15 residues long. DNA for the CDR3: TGTGCCAGCAGTTACTCCGACAGGGGACACACTGAAGCTTTCTTT. It codes for CASSYSDRGHTEAFF.

The V and J genes are TRBV14 and TRBJ1-1; the D gene is possibly TRBD1 (5 bases). Per germline, CDR1 SGHDN and CDR2 FVKESK. The CDR3 runs 13 residues. V was clipped by 3 bases and J by 4 bases, with 9 bases between them. The CDR3 region has the DNA TGTGCCAGCAGCCAGACAAGGGGCACTGAAGCTTTCTTT. It specifies CASSQTRGTEAFF.

This chain joins TRBV5-5 and TRBJ2-7, with 10 bases aligning to TRBD2. Germline loops: CDR1 SGHKS, CDR2 YYEKEE (reference sequence). The CDR3 extends over 15 amino acids. J was trimmed by 3 bases and V by 2 bases; bases with no gene match: 5. CDR3 nucleotide sequence: TGTGCCAGCAGCTTTATGCCTAGCGGGGGCTACGAGCAGTACTTC. Translating it yields CASSFMPSGGYEQYF.

This CDR3 is CASSFRGALNYGYTF. As DNA, the CDR3 is TGTGCCAGCAGTTTTCGGGGGGCTCTCAACTATGGCTACACCTTC. J is TRBJ1-2 and V is TRBV27; D is perhaps TRBD1 (6 bases). Trimming removed 3 bases from V and 2 bases from J, with 13 bases in between. Germline V lookup: CDR1 MNHEY, CDR2 SMNVEV (reference sequence). The CDR3 totals 15 residues.

J is TRBJ2-1 and V is TRBV11-2; D may be TRBD1 (6 bases). The CDR3 loop spans 16 amino acids. CDR1 SGHAT and CDR2 FQNNGV come from the germline V gene. The V and J ends lost 2 bases and 0 bases respectively, with 11 bases between them. DNA for the CDR3: TGTGCCAGCAGCTTATCAGGGACATTCTCCTACAATGAGCAGTTCTTC. Translation: CASSLSGTFSYNEQFF.

Comments on this clone: Because the CDR3's place on the DNA is in doubt, the DNA is left out and the CDR3 is given as listed by TCRdb. The rearrangement links TRBV28 to TRBJ2-1; no DNA check was done on the table's D call, TRBD1. Per germline, CDR1 MDHEN and CDR2 SYDVKM. Inclusive of both ends, the CDR3 amounts to 15 amino acids. This CDR3 reads CAGSSSDRDINEQFF.

The chain employs TRBV27 and TRBJ2-1; D perhaps matches TRBD2 (6 bases). The CDR3 is made up of 16 amino acids. Germline CDR1 reads MNHEY; CDR2 reads SMNVEV (reference sequence). Trimming pared 5 bases from V and 0 bases from J, leaving 14 bases between. The CDR3 DNA reads as TGTGCCAGCAGTCCGCGGGGACGGAGCTCCTACAATGAGCAGTTCTTC. It specifies CASSPRGRSSYNEQFF.

Here the CDR3 reads CASSLSPSGQPQHF. CDR3 sequence (DNA): TGTGCCAGCAGCTTATCTCCCTCGGGACAGCCCCAGCATTTT. This chain connects TRBV13 to TRBJ1-5; no reliable D call. This CDR3 has 14 residues. Germline V gene sequence: CDR1 PRHDT, CDR2 FYEKMQ (reference sequence). V was clipped by 2 bases and J by 7 bases, with 12 bases between them.

The rearrangement links TRBV15 to TRBJ1-1; unclear D gene. The V and J ends lost 3 bases and 2 bases respectively, with 10 bases between them. CDR3 length: 14 amino acids. The V gene's germline CDR1 is LNHNV and CDR2 YYDKDF (reference sequence). The DNA of the CDR3 is TGTGCCACCAGCAGTTGGGCTCGTAACACTGAAGCTTTCTTT. It specifies CATSSWARNTEAFF.

Only a few counts were recorded for this clone. The chain employs TRBV6-5 and TRBJ2-2; D gene ambiguous. Trimming took off 2 bases at V and 3 bases at J, with 10 bases between the two ends. The CDR3 is made up of 15 amino acids. Germline values: CDR1 MNHEY, CDR2 SVGAGI. The CDR3 region is CASSYRLGYTGELFF. The CDR3 DNA reads TGTGCCAGCAGTTACCGTCTAGGATACACCGGGGAGCTGTTTTTT.

The rearrangement links TRBV30 to TRBJ1-1; D gene ambiguous. The CDR3 contains 11 residues. Trimming pared 4 bases from V and 5 bases from J, leaving 8 bases between. The germline CDR1 and CDR2 sequences are GTSNPN and SVGIG (reference sequence). The CDR3 region has the DNA TGTGCCTGGACTCTACGGACTGAAGCTTTCTTT. Protein: CAWTLRTEAFF.

The rearrangement uses TRBV28 and TRBJ2-7; D is unresolved. The CDR3 is made up of 13 amino acids. Germline CDR1 MDHEN, CDR2 SYDVKM. Trimming left V 7 bases short and J 0 bases short, with 10 bases between. The CDR3 nucleotides read TGTGCCAGCAACCCAGTACCCTCCTACGAGCAGTACTTC. Its protein product is CASNPVPSYEQYF.

This clone was seen more than once but under ten times. The chain links TRBV6-5 to TRBJ1-6; D not resolved. V was pared by 2 bases and J by 8 bases, with 10 bases between. Germline CDR1 is MNHEY and CDR2 is SVGAGI. CDR3 length: 14 residues. The CDR3 spells CASSYGRSDSPLHF. The DNA of the CDR3 is TGTGCCAGCAGTTACGGCAGGTCAGATTCACCCCTCCACTTT.

The genes are TRBV4-3 and TRBJ2-1, with 7 bases that match TRBD2. Germline V gives CDR1 LGHNA, CDR2 YSLEER. This CDR3 region has 18 residues. V lost 4 bases and J lost 8; bases outside the gene matches: 20. CDR3 region: CASSRIRHREGLGDEQFF. For the CDR3, the DNA is TGCGCCAGCAGCCGAATACGTCATAGGGAGGGCCTCGGGGATGAGCAGTTCTTC.

This chain connects TRBV10-3 to TRBJ2-3; the D gene is possibly TRBD2 (6 bases). The CDR3 is 16 residues long. V lost 4 bases, J lost 6 bases, and 20 bases lay in between. Germline V CDR1 and CDR2: ENHRY, SYGVKD. The CDR3 DNA reads as TGTGCCATCAGTGCTAGCCAGCGGGTCCTCCCCGATACGCAGTATTTT. The encoded protein is CAISASQRVLPDTQYF.

The chain recombines TRBV30 with TRBJ1-5; tentative D call: TRBD1 (5 bases). The V end lost 3 bases, the J end lost 1 base, and 13 bases lay between the germline ends. Germline CDR1 reads GTSNPN; CDR2 reads SVGIG (reference sequence). CDR3 length: 15 residues. The CDR3 protein is CAWRGSGQSNQPQHF. The DNA of the CDR3 is TGTGCCTGGAGAGGTTCAGGGCAGAGCAATCAGCCCCAGCATTTT.

J is TRBJ2-6 and V is TRBV4-1; TRBD1 might be the D (5 bases). The CDR3 consists of 17 residues. CDR1 and CDR2 from the germline V gene are MGHRA and YSYEKL. Trimming pared 1 base from V and 0 bases from J, leaving 10 bases between. The CDR3 region has the DNA TGCGCCAGCAGCCAAGGCAGGGCCAACTCTGGGGCCAACGTCCTGACTTTC. Protein: CASSQGRANSGANVLTF.

The J gene is TRBJ2-7, the V gene TRBV4-2; D is possibly TRBD1 (6 bases). The V gene lost 4 bases and the J gene lost 3 bases, with 16 bases spanning the gap. The CDR3 is 15 amino acids. CDR1 and CDR2 from the germline V gene are LGHNA and YNFKEQ. CDR3 sequence: CASSPLQGLHYEQYF. CDR3 nucleotides: TGTGCCAGCAGCCCTCTCCAGGGGCTACACTACGAGCAGTACTTC.